This T cell receptor beta chain is drawn from a study of human T cells and chemical hapten exposure. Study-wide results and limits: The study found that PT1 expanded TCR counts correlated positively with patch test score.

Specified time point: patch test 1, 2 weeks after DPC sensitization. Described treatment: therapeutic diphenylcyclopropenone sensitization with weekly scalp DPC. This clonotype has ten or more counts. Antigen: not known. Attachment of unique molecular identifiers to individual cDNA molecules was performed in the library. TCRdb analysed the RACE reads with MiXCR anew, one entry per CDR3 protein. The table lists 100,000 or so distinct CDR3 sequences, about 11% of them singletons. The input for sequencing was whole blood, taken in connection with sensitization to the hapten diphenylcyclopropenone (DPC). This sequence was found in a woman in her thirties or forties with alopecia areata. Some clones in this sample may be carry-over from other donors' samples.

The CDR3 DNA sequence: TGTGCCAGCAGCTTAGTGGGAACCGCTAACGAGCAGTACTTC. Protein sequence: CASSLVGTANEQYF. This sequence joins TRBV11-2 and TRBJ2-7; D gene uncertain. V lost 1 base and J 5 bases, leaving 12 bases between the germline ends. Germline V gene lookup returns CDR1 SGHAT and CDR2 FQNNGV. This CDR3 is 14 amino acids long. The variable domain in full, completed from reference TRBV11-2 and TRBJ2-7, reads EAGVAQSPRYKIIEKRQSVAFWCNPISGHATLYWYQQILGQGPKLLIQFQNNGVVDDSQLPKDRFSAERLKGVDSTLKIQPAKLEDSAVYLCASSLVGTANEQYFGPGTRLTVT.